Below are 15 T cell receptor beta chains sequenced from a single sample in a study of blood T cell repertoires in COVID-19. Profiled with immunoSEQ multiplex PCR; TCRdb holds only in-frame clones, not every one. The table shows some 190,000 clones, with 85% to 90% occurring only once. The material sequenced was peripheral blood. The receptors stem from a young man with active or convalescent COVID-19.

Written as DNA, the CDR3 is TGTGCCAGCGGTCGAGGCGGAAACACTGAAGCTTTCTTT. It is translated as CASGRGGNTEAFF. The chain is built from TRBV6-5 and TRBJ1-1; D unclear. Germline lookup yields CDR1 MNHEY and CDR2 SVGAGI. V gave up 8 bases and J gave up 2 bases, with 12 bases separating them. The CDR3 length is 13 residues.

The chain has TRBV5-1 and TRBJ1-2, with 11 bases matching TRBD1. In germline, CDR1 is SGHRS, CDR2 YFSETQ. V dropped 0 bases and J dropped 7; count of bases not matched to a gene: 11. The CDR3 is made up of 17 amino acids. CDR3 loop: CASSLEGQGVSIRGYTF. DNA for the CDR3: TGCGCCAGCAGCTTGGAGGGACAGGGGGTATCAATACGTGGCTACACCTTC.

The chain joins TRBV9 to TRBJ2-5; TRBD2 matches 10 bases. The CDR3 spans 17 residues. V lost 4 bases, J lost 4 bases, and 13 bases stayed unmatched. Germline CDR1 SGDLS, CDR2 YYNGEE. This CDR3 is CASSLASGSPGRETQYF. Written as DNA, the CDR3 is TGTGCCAGCAGCCTGGCTAGCGGGAGTCCGGGTCGAGAGACCCAGTACTTC.

The rearrangement joins TRBV24-1 to TRBJ1-2, with 11 bases identical to TRBD1. CDR3 length: 17 amino acids. Germline V gives CDR1 KGHDR, CDR2 SFDVKD. After removal of 0 bases from V and 5 bases from J, the junction contained 7 bases not matched to a gene. The DNA for the CDR3 is TGTGCCACCAGTGATTTGAGACCCGGGACAGGGGGGTATGGCTACACCTTC. It yields the protein CATSDLRPGTGGYGYTF.

This chain connects TRBV4-3 to TRBJ2-1, with 7 bases lining up with TRBD2. Germline V gene data show CDR1 as LGHNA and CDR2 as YSLEER. This CDR3 spans 15 amino acids. Trimming cost V 4 bases and J 4 bases; bases outside gene matches: 7. The CDR3 loop reads CASSPTSEKYNEQFF. The CDR3 nucleotides are TGCGCCAGCAGCCCCACTAGCGAAAAATACAATGAGCAGTTCTTC.

The V call is TRBV19, the J call TRBJ1-6; no reliable D call. The CDR3 is 10 amino acids. V lost 8 bases and J lost 13, with 9 bases in between. Germline V gene sequence: CDR1 LNHDA, CDR2 SQIVND (reference sequence). The CDR3 DNA sequence: TGTGCCAGTGGAGTCGGCCCCCTCCACTTT. Encoded protein: CASGVGPLHF.

The chain recombines TRBV19 with TRBJ2-2; D perhaps matches TRBD1 (5 bases). Looked up from germline, CDR1 is LNHDA and CDR2 is SQIVND (reference sequence). The V and J ends lost 5 bases and 5 bases respectively, with 15 bases between them. The CDR3 length is 15 residues. The CDR3 DNA sequence: TGTGCCAGTAGTCAGGGTCCTGAAGTAACCGGGGAGCTGTTTTTT. Its protein is CASSQGPEVTGELFF.

The chain carries TRBV7-2 and TRBJ1-2; D unresolved. Germline V gene data show CDR1 as SGHTA and CDR2 as FQGNSA. V was cut by 1 base and J by 2 bases, with 11 bases left in between. The CDR3 is 15 residues long. In DNA, the CDR3 is TGTGCCAGCAGCTTAGTATTGGGCCGAAACTATGGCTACACCTTC. Protein product: CASSLVLGRNYGYTF.

The V call is TRBV19, the J call TRBJ2-5; maybe TRBD1 (6 bases). V was clipped by 4 bases and J by 5 bases, with 14 bases between them. The CDR3 contains 14 residues. Germline CDR1 is LNHDA and CDR2 is SQIVND (reference sequence). CDR3 bases: TGTGCCAGTAGTACGGAACAGGGCTGGGAGACCCAGTACTTC. Its translation is CASSTEQGWETQYF.

The genes are TRBV5-6 and TRBJ2-1; TRBD2 matches at 13 bases. Germline CDR1 and CDR2: SGHDT and YYEEEE. The CDR3 spans 16 residues. J was trimmed by 4 bases and V by 2 bases; bases with no gene match: 3. In nucleotides, the CDR3 is TGTGCCAGCAGCTTAGGGACTAGCGGGATATACAATGAGCAGTTCTTC. Protein product: CASSLGTSGIYNEQFF.

The genes are TRBV5-8 and TRBJ1-2; no definite D call. The CDR3 spans 13 residues. V lost 1 base, J lost 2 bases, and 6 bases lay in between. CDR1 and CDR2 from the germline V gene are SGHTS and YDEGEE. CDR3 sequence (DNA): TGTGCCAGCAGCTTGCCCGGGAACTATGGCTACACCTTC. Protein product: CASSLPGNYGYTF.

The rearrangement joins TRBV6-5 to TRBJ1-2, with D possibly matching TRBD1 (6 bases). Germline V gene lookup returns CDR1 MNHEY and CDR2 SVGAGI. V shed 2 bases and J shed 7 bases, with 17 bases lying between them. This CDR3 is 15 amino acids long. The CDR3: CASSYGSLGGFGYTF. The CDR3 DNA reads TGTGCCAGCAGTTACGGCTCTTTAGGGGGATTTGGCTACACCTTC.

Here the CDR3 reads CSVEVSANYEQYF. The CDR3, as DNA: TGCAGCGTTGAAGTGAGCGCTAACTACGAGCAGTACTTC. The chain has TRBV29-1 and TRBJ2-7, with no clear D. The CDR3 is 13 residues long. Germline V gene data show CDR1 as SQVTM and CDR2 as ANQGSEA. The V end lost 1 base, the J end lost 3 bases, and 10 bases lay between the germline ends.

J is TRBJ1-2 and V is TRBV29-1; a weak D match, TRBD1 (5 bases). There are 11 residues in the CDR3. The germline V gene encodes CDR1 SQVTM and CDR2 ANQGSEA. Trimming cost V 5 bases and J 11 bases, with 15 bases left between them. The CDR3 protein is CSVTAAGLYTF. DNA of the CDR3: TGCAGCGTTACCGCGGCAGGGCTGTACACCTTC.

This clone has only a few counts. Other DNA sequences within the sample encode an identical CDR3. The chain employs TRBV2 and TRBJ1-1, with 7 positions matching TRBD1. CDR1 is SNHLY, CDR2 FYNNEI, per germline. The CDR3 covers 15 residues. With V trimmed by 5 bases and J by 1 base, 7 bases remained unmatched. DNA of the CDR3: TGTGCCAGCAGTCGAGATACAGGGGAGAACACTGAAGCTTTCTTT. It codes for CASSRDTGENTEAFF.